This T cell receptor (beta chain) originates from a study of tumor-infiltrating lymphocytes in primary liver carcinoma. Study-wide background: Tumor stage was T1-T3 N0M0, and tumor size was 4.2 to 10 cm across. Study observations and caveats: A significantly higher top-250-clone fraction was found in tumors than in blood (p = 0.039).

Of note for this clonotype: Its antigen is not known.

Making TCR beta cDNA involved around 540 ng total RNA and a constant-region primer. Three rounds of nested multiplex PCR with slightly modified ARM-PCR produced TCR beta libraries. TCRdb re-analysed the multiplex PCR reads in MiXCR, keeping a single row per CDR3 protein. Of about 120,000 distinct CDR3 sequences listed, around two thirds are singletons. Unsorted bulk tissue of roughly 18-32 mg yielded co-extracted RNA and DNA. Sequencing was carried out using tumor-adjacent normal liver tissue. The TCR originated in a woman aged 55-69 years with primary liver carcinoma and hepatitis B virus infection.

The CDR3 DNA reads TGTGCCAGCAGTGTAAGGAGTTCGAGGGTAAGGGACACTGAAGCTTTCTTT. Residues: CASSVRSSRVRDTEAFF. The chain joins TRBV6-1 to TRBJ1-1; no firm D call. CDR1 is MNHNS, CDR2 SASEGT, per germline. Trimming pared 4 bases from V and 3 bases from J, leaving 21 bases between. This CDR3 spans 17 amino acids.